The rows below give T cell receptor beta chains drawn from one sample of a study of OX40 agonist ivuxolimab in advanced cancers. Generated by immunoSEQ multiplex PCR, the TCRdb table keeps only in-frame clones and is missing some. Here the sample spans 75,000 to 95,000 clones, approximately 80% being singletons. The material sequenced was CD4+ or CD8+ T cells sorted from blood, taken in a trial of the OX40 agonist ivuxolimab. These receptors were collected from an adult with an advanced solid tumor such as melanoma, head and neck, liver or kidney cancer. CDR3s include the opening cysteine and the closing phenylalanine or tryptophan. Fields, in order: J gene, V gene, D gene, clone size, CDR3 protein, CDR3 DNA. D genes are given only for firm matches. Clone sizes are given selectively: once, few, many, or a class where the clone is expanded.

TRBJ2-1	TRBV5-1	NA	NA	CASSYPTDNNEQFF	TGCGCCAGCAGTTATCCGACTGATAACAATGAGCAGTTCTTC
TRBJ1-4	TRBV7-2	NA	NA	CASSLVWGTNEKLFF	TGTGCCAGCAGCTTAGTCTGGGGTACTAATGAAAAACTGTTTTTT
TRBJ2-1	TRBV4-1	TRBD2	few	CASSQRAVRTGTSGNNEQFF	TGCGCCAGCAGCCAACGCGCGGTGAGAACCGGGACTAGCGGGAATAATGAGCAGTTCTTC
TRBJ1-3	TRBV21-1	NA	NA	CASSKGSTISGNTIYF	TGTGCCAGCAGCAAAGGCTCAACGATCTCTGGAAACACCATATATTTT
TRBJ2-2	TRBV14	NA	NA	CASSQMNTGELFF	TGTGCCAGCAGCCAAATGAACACCGGGGAGCTGTTTTTT
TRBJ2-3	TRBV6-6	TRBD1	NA	CASSDGQGLTTQYF	TGTGCCAGCAGTGACGGACAGGGATTGACCACGCAGTATTTT
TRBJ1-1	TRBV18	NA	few	CASSPRPRMPEAFF	TGTGCCAGCTCACCAAGGCCTCGGATGCCTGAAGCTTTCTTT
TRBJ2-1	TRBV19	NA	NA	CASKGEGVYNEQFF	TGTGCCAGTAAGGGGGAGGGGGTCTACAATGAGCAGTTCTTC
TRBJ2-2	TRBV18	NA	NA	CASSPTADTNTGELFF	TGTGCCAGCTCACCGACGGCGGACACGAACACCGGGGAGCTGTTTTTT
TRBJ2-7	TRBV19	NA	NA	CASSIGGHIFYEQYF	TGTGCCAGTAGTATAGGCGGACACATTTTCTACGAGCAGTACTTC
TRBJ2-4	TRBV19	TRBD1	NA	CASSRGQGATIEYF	TGTGCCAGTAGTAGGGGACAGGGGGCCACCATTGAGTACTTC
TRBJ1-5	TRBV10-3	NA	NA	CAISDWGARGQPQHF	TGTGCCATCAGTGATTGGGGGGCTCGGGGTCAGCCCCAGCATTTT
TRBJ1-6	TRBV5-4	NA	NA	CASSLYYRDSPLHF	TGTGCCAGCAGCTTGTACTACCGAGATTCACCCCTCCACTTT
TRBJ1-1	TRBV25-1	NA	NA	CASSSALKAFF	TGTGCCAGCAGTTCTGCTTTGAAAGCTTTCTTT
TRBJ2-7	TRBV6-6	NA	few	CASSQTSSYEQYF	TGTGCCAGCAGTCAAACTAGTTCCTACGAGCAGTACTTC
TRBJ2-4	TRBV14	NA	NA	CASSQDLAKNIQYF	TGTGCCAGCAGCCAAGATCTAGCCAAAAACATTCAGTACTTC
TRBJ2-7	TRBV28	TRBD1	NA	CASLHFGQGNEQYF	TGTGCCAGCCTTCATTTTGGACAGGGGAATGAGCAGTACTTC
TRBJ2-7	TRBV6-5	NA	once	CASSYSYRAHEQYF	TGTGCCAGCAGTTACTCGTACAGGGCCCACGAGCAGTACTTC
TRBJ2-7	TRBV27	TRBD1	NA	CASSLYPRTGEQYF	TGTGCCAGCAGTTTATACCCGAGGACAGGAGAGCAGTACTTC
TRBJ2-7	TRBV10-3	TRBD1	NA	CAISKDRAAEQYF	TGTGCCATCAGCAAGGACAGGGCGGCCGAGCAGTACTTC
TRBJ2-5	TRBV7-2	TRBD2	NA	CANSLAGETQYF	TGTGCCAACAGCTTAGCGGGGGAGACCCAGTACTTC
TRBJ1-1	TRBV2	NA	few	CASSPRAGAFF	TGTGCCAGCAGCCCCCGGGCGGGGGCTTTCTTT
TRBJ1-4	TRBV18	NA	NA	CASSSIRGMASKLFF	TGTGCCAGCTCATCTATCCGGGGTATGGCTTCTAAACTGTTTTTT
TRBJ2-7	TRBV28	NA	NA	CASSSGIGDTRYEQYF	TGTGCCAGCAGTTCAGGCATCGGGGATACAAGGTACGAGCAGTACTTC
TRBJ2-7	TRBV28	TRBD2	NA	CASSPRTSGRNPYEQYF	TGTGCCAGCAGTCCGAGGACTAGCGGGAGGAATCCCTACGAGCAGTACTTC
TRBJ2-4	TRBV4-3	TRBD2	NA	CASSQNGIAGDIQYF	TGCGCCAGCAGCCAAAACGGGATAGCGGGAGACATTCAGTACTTC
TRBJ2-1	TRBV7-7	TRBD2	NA	CASSPGTSVNEQFF	TGTGCCAGCAGCCCCGGGACTAGCGTCAATGAGCAGTTCTTC
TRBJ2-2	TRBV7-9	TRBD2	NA	CASRPSGTPTGELFF	TGTGCCAGCAGACCTAGCGGGACCCCAACCGGGGAGCTGTTTTTT
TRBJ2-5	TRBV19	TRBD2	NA	CASTRGDQETQYF	TGTGCCAGTACCCGGGGGGACCAAGAGACCCAGTACTTC
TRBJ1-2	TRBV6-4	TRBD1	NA	CASRPDRGRSYGYTF	TGTGCCAGCAGGCCGGACAGGGGGCGCAGCTATGGCTACACCTTC
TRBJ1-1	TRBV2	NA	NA	CASRGNTEAFF	TGTGCCAGCCGGGGGAACACTGAAGCTTTCTTT
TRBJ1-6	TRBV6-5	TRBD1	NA	CASSRGGSGNSPLHF	TGTGCCAGCAGCCGAGGGGGCTCCGGTAATTCACCCCTCCACTTT
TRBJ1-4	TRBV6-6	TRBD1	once	CASSDRGPTNEKLFF	TGTGCCAGCAGTGACAGGGGACCAACTAATGAAAAACTGTTTTTT
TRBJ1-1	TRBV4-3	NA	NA	CASSQEGSNTEAFF	TGCGCCAGCAGCCAAGAAGGCAGTAACACTGAAGCTTTCTTT
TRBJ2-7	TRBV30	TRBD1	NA	CAWNRGRSYEQYF	TGTGCCTGGAACAGGGGTCGCTCCTACGAGCAGTACTTC
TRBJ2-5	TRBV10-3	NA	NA	CAISAGWDAKETQYF	TGTGCCATCAGTGCCGGATGGGACGCCAAAGAGACCCAGTACTTC